What follows are 13 T cell receptor beta chains derived from one specimen sequenced in a study of cytomegalovirus exposure and HLA in healthy donors. Primers included in the PCR were 60 Vbeta and 13 Jbeta primers. The method was immunoSEQ multiplex PCR; TCRdb's version includes in-frame clones alone and lacks a portion of them. The sample includes about 67,000 clones. Input material: PBMCs. These receptors were taken from a woman in her 40s in good health and CMV-seropositive.

The V call is TRBV28, the J call TRBJ1-3, with D unclear. The CDR3 has 14 amino acids. Per germline, CDR1 MDHEN and CDR2 SYDVKM. V lost 6 bases, J lost 2 bases, and 11 bases lay in between. The CDR3 region has the DNA TGTGCCAGCAGGGTCCTCGGGGCTGGAAACACCATATATTTT. Translating it yields CASRVLGAGNTIYF.

The rearrangement links TRBV2 to TRBJ2-5; D possibly corresponds to TRBD2 (6 bases). Between the trimmed V and J ends, which lost 9 bases and 2 bases, there was a span of 10 bases. This CDR3 is 12 amino acids long. The germline gives CDR1 SNHLY, CDR2 FYNNEI. CDR3 in DNA: TGTGCCAGGAGAAGCGGGCAAGAGACCCAGTACTTC. This sequence encodes CARRSGQETQYF.

This rearrangement joins TRBV5-1 to TRBJ2-7, with 10 bases that match TRBD1. Trimming took 0 bases from V and 7 from J; bases not matched to a gene: 7. Germline lookup yields CDR1 SGHRS and CDR2 YFSETQ. CDR3 length equals 15 residues. The CDR3 DNA follows: TGCGCCAGCAGCTTGGTGGGGACAGGGGTTGGTGAGCAGTACTTC. Translating gives CASSLVGTGVGEQYF.

J is TRBJ2-7 and V is TRBV5-8, with 8 bases lining up with TRBD1. CDR1 and CDR2 from the germline V gene are SGHTS and YDEGEE. The CDR3 totals 16 residues. V lost 3 bases to trimming and J lost 3 bases; unmatched junction nucleotides: 11. The DNA for the CDR3 is TGTGCCAGCAGCTCTAGGGTAGGGACAGGCCACTACGAGCAGTACTTC. The encoded protein is CASSSRVGTGHYEQYF.

The chain is built from TRBV6-5 and TRBJ2-1; perhaps TRBD2 as D (6 bases). The CDR3 has 14 amino acids. V lost 7 bases and J 6 bases, leaving 16 bases between the germline ends. Germline V CDR1 and CDR2: MNHEY, SVGAGI. CDR3 bases: TGTGCCAGCACCAAGGAGGGTTCGAGCAATGAGCAGTTCTTC. Residues: CASTKEGSSNEQFF.

V and J are TRBV6-5 and TRBJ1-2; D possibly corresponds to TRBD1 (6 bases). CDR3 length equals 13 residues. V lost 6 bases and J lost 0, with 8 bases in between. From germline, CDR1 is MNHEY and CDR2 SVGAGI. CDR3 amino acids: CASRRDTNYGYTF. The CDR3 DNA is TGTGCCAGCAGGAGGGACACTAACTATGGCTACACCTTC.

The chain carries TRBV10-3 and TRBJ2-3, with TRBD2 as a possible D gene (7 bases). Trimming left V 9 bases short and J 0 bases short, with 10 bases between. Germline CDR1 reads ENHRY; CDR2 reads SYGVKD. The CDR3 sequence is 13 residues long. This CDR3 is CAIQGGSTDTQYF. The CDR3 bases are TGTGCCATACAGGGAGGGAGCACAGATACGCAGTATTTT.

The V gene is TRBV5-1, the J gene TRBJ2-3; D is unresolved. Germline assignment: CDR1 SGHRS and CDR2 YFSETQ. The CDR3 contains 14 residues. V shed 0 bases and J shed 2 bases, with 7 bases lying between them. This CDR3 is CASSLAADTDTQYF. The CDR3 nucleotides read TGCGCCAGCAGCTTGGCGGCGGACACAGATACGCAGTATTTT. Full variable domain (outside the CDR3, taken from reference TRBV5-1 and TRBJ2-3): KAGVTQTPRYLIKTRGQQVTLSCSPISGHRSVSWYQQTPGQGLQFLFEYFSETQRNKGNFPGRFSGRQFSNSRSEMNVSTLELGDSALYLCASSLAADTDTQYFGPGTRLTVL.

On this clone: A junction end diverges from the germline sequence, so it may reflect a read error. The chain employs TRBV7-7 and TRBJ2-6, with TRBD1 as a possible D gene (5 bases). This CDR3 is 16 amino acids long. Germline V lookup: CDR1 SSHAT, CDR2 FNYEAQ (reference sequence). CDR3: CASSPGQFSGANVLTF. The CDR3 DNA reads as TGTGCTAGCAGCCCCGGACAATTCTCTGGGGCCAACGTCCTGACTTTC.

The chain is built from TRBV7-9 and TRBJ2-1, with 9 bases identical to TRBD2. This CDR3 has 15 amino acids. Germline values: CDR1 SEHNR, CDR2 FQNEAQ (reference sequence). The V and J ends lost 7 bases and 6 bases, in that order; junction bases with no gene match: 10. This chain's CDR3 is CASIFPGLARNEQFF. The CDR3 DNA reads as TGTGCCAGCATATTCCCGGGACTAGCACGCAATGAGCAGTTCTTC.

V and J are TRBV19 and TRBJ1-1; perhaps TRBD1 as D (5 bases). CDR3 length: 15 amino acids. CDR1 LNHDA and CDR2 SQIVND come from the germline V gene (reference sequence). Trimming took off 1 base at V and 4 bases at J, with 13 bases between the two ends. Here the CDR3 reads CASSIGQGFVTEAFF. The CDR3 DNA follows: TGTGCCAGTAGTATAGGGCAGGGTTTTGTCACTGAAGCTTTCTTT.

The J gene is TRBJ1-1, the V gene TRBV28, with unresolved D. V lost 10 bases and J lost 0, with 12 bases in between. The length of the CDR3 is 13 residues. CDR1 and CDR2 (germline): MDHEN, SYDVKM. CDR3 DNA sequence: TGTGCCACCCAACAGAACATGAACACTGAAGCTTTCTTT. This translates into CATQQNMNTEAFF.

The chain carries TRBV9 and TRBJ2-3, with unresolved D. CDR1 SGDLS and CDR2 YYNGEE come from the germline V gene. CDR3 length: 13 residues. Trimming removed 2 bases at V and 3 bases at J, with 7 bases between. In nucleotides, the CDR3 is TGTGCCAGCAGCGTTCTCGGTACAGATACGCAGTATTTT. Its translation: CASSVLGTDTQYF. The full variable domain, completed using reference TRBV9 and TRBJ2-3, is DSGVTQTPKHLITATGQRVTLRCSPRSGDLSVYWYQQSLDQGLQFLIQYYNGEERAKGNILERFSAQQFPDLHSELNLSSLELGDSALYFCASSVLGTDTQYFGPGTRLTVL.